This T cell receptor beta chain was recovered during a study of cytomegalovirus exposure and HLA in healthy donors. Overall study findings and caveats: In a later analysis, at a false discovery rate of 0.05, some 17,000 TCR beta sequences were associated with HLA alleles. CMV serostatus was the sole immune exposure information available.

Points on this clone: Its antigen remains unidentified. At one of its ends the junction is not consistent with the germline gene, which may arise from a read error.

This CDR3 has 15 amino acids. CDR1 is MRHNA and CDR2 is SNTAGT in the germline V gene. It was with 60 Vbeta and 13 Jbeta primers that the PCR ran. Only in-frame clones appear in the TCRdb table, and some are missing; sequencing was by immunoSEQ multiplex PCR. The sample consists of approximately 150,000 clones, over 70% of them appearing once. The chain uses TRBV6-4 and TRBJ2-3, with D perhaps matching TRBD2 (5 bases). The material sequenced was PBMCs. This TCR came from a woman in her thirties or forties in good health and CMV-seronegative. CDR3 nucleotide sequence: TGTGCCAGCAATGACTCGGTGGGAGACGAAGATACGCAGTATTTT. As protein: CASNDSVGDEDTQYF.